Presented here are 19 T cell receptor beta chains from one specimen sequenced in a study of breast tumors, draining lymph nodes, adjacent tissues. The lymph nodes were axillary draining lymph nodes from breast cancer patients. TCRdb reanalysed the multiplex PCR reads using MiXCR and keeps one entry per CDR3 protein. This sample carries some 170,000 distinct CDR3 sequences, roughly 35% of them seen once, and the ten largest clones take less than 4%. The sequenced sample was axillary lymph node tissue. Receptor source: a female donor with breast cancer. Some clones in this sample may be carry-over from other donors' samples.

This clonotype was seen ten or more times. The CDR3 loop is CASSEARVGLDYEQYF. The CDR3 DNA sequence: TGTGCCAGCAGTGAAGCGCGGGTAGGGCTAGACTACGAGCAGTACTTC. The chain couples TRBV6-1 to TRBJ2-7, with D possibly TRBD2 on 5 matching bases. This CDR3 has 16 residues. The ends were cut back, 0 bases at V and 3 bases at J, with 15 bases in the middle. Germline CDR1 reads MNHNS; CDR2 reads SASEGT.

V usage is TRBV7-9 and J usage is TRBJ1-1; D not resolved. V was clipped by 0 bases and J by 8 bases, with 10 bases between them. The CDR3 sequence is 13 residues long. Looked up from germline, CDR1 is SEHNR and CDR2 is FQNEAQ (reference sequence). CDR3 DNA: TGTGCCAGCAGCTTAGCGTTGGGGATAGAAGCTTTCTTT. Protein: CASSLALGIEAFF.

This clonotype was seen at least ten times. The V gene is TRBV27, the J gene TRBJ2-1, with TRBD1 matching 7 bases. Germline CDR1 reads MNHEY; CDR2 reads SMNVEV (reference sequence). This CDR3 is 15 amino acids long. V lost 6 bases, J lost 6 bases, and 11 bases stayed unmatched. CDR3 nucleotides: TGTGCCAGCAGCACCCTCCAGACAGGGTCCAATGAGCAGTTCTTC. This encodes CASSTLQTGSNEQFF.

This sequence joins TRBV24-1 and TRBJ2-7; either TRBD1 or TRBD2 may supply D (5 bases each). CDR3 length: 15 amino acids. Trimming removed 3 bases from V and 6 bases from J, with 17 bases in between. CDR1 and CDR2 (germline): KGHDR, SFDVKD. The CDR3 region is CATSDAGTAEREQYF. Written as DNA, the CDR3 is TGTGCCACCAGTGATGCCGGGACCGCAGAGCGCGAGCAGTACTTC.

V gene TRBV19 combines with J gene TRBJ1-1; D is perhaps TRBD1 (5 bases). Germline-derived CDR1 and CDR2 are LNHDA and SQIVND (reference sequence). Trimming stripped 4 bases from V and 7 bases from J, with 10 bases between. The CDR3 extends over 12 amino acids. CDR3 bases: TGTGCCAGTAGTACCTTCGGGGGTGAAGCTTTCTTT. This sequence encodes CASSTFGGEAFF.

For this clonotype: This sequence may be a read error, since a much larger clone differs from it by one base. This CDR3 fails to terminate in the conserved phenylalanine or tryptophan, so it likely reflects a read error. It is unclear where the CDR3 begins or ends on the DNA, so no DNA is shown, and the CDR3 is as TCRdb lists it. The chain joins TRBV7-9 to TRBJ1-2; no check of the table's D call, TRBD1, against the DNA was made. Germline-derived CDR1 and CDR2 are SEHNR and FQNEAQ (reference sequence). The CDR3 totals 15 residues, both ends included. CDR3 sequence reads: CASSLAQGVALGYPL.

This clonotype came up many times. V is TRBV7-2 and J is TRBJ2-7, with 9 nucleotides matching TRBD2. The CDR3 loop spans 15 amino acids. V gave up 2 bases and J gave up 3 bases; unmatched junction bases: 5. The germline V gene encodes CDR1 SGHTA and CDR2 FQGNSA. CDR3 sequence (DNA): TGTGCCAGCAGCTTACTAGCGGGGCGGTTCTACGAGCAGTACTTC. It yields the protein CASSLLAGRFYEQYF.

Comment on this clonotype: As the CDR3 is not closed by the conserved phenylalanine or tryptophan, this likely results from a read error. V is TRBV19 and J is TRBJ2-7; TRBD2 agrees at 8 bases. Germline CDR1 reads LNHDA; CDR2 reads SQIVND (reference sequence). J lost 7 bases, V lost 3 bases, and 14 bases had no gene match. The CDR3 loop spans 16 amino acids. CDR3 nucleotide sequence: TGTGCCAGTAGTATTAGAGCGGGAGACGTCGCGTATGAGCAGTACTCC. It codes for CASSIRAGDVAYEQYS.

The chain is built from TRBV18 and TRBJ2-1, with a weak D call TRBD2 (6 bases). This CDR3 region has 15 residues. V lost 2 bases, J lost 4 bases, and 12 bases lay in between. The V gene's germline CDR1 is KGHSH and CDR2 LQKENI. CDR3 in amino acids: CASSPLGGNYNEQFF. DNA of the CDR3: TGTGCCAGCTCACCATTGGGGGGTAATTACAATGAGCAGTTCTTC. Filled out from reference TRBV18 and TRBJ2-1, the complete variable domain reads NAGVMQNPRHLVRRRGQEARLRCSPMKGHSHVYWYRQLPEEGLKFMVYLQKENIIDESGMPKERFSAEFPKEGPSILRIQQVVRGDSAAYFCASSPLGGNYNEQFFGPGTRLTVL.

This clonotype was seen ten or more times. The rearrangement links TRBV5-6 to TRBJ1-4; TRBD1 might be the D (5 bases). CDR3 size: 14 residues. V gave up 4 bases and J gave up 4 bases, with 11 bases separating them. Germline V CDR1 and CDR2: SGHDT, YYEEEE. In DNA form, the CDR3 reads TGTGCCAGCAGCCGGGGACGGAGTAATGAAAAACTGTTTTTT. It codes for CASSRGRSNEKLFF.

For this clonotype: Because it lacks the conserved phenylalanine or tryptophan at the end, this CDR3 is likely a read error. CDR3: CASRPGAGQETQYL. CDR3 coding DNA: TGTGCCAGCAGGCCGGGGGCGGGGCAAGAGACCCAGTACCTC. This sequence joins TRBV2 and TRBJ2-5; D is possibly TRBD1 or TRBD2 (6 bases each). Between the trimmed V and J ends, which lost 6 bases and 2 bases, there was a span of 13 bases. Germline CDR1 and CDR2: SNHLY and FYNNEI. The CDR3 is 14 residues long.

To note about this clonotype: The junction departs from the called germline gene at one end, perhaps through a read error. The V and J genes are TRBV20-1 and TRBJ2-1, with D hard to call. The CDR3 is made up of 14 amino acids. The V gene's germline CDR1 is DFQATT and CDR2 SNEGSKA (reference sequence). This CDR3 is CGASSAASYNEQFF. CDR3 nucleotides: TGCGGTGCTAGTTCGGCGGCTTCCTACAATGAGCAGTTCTTT.

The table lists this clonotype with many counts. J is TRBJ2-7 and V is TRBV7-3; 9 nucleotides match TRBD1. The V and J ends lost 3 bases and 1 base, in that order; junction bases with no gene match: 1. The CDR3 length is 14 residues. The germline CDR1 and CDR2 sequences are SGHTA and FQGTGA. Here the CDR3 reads CASSFGTGSYEQYF. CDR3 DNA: TGTGCCAGCAGCTTCGGGACAGGGTCCTACGAGCAGTACTTC.

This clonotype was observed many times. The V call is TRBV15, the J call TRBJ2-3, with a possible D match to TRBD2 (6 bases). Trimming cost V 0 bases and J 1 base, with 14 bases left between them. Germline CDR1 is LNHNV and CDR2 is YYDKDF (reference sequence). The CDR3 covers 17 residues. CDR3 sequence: CATSRDSSGWGTDTQYF. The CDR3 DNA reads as TGTGCCACCAGCAGAGATAGCAGCGGGTGGGGCACAGATACGCAGTATTTT.

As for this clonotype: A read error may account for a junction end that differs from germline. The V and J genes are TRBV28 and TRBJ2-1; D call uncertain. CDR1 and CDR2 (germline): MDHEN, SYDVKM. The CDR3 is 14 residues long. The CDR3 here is CASSLSSGKNEQLF. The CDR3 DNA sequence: TGTGCCAGCAGTTTAAGCTCTGGGAAAAATGAGCAGCTCTTC. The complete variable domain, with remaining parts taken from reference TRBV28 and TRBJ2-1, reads DVKVTQSSRYLVKRTGEKVFLECVQDMDHENMFWYRQDPGLGLRLIYFSYDVKMKEKGDIPEGYSVSREKKERFSLILESASTNQTSMYLCASSLSSGKNEQLFGPGTRLTVL.

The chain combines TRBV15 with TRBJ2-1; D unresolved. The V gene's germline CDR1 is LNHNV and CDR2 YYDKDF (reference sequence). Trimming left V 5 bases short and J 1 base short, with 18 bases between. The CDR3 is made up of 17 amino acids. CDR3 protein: CATSLSRWSVSYNEQFF. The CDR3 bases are TGTGCCACCAGCTTGAGCAGGTGGTCCGTGTCCTACAATGAGCAGTTCTTC. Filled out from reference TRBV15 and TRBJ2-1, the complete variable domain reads DAMVIQNPRYQVTQFGKPVTLSCSQTLNHNVMYWYQQKSSQAPKLLFHYYDKDFNNEADTPDNFQSRRPNTSFCFLDIRSPGLGDTAMYLCATSLSRWSVSYNEQFFGPGTRLTVL.

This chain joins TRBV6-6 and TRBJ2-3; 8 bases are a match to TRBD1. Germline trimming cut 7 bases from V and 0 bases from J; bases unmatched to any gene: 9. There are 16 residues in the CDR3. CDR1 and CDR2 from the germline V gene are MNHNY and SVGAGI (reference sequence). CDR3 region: CASTTDRAVSTDTQYF. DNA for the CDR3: TGTGCCAGCACTACGGACAGGGCGGTTAGCACAGATACGCAGTATTTT.

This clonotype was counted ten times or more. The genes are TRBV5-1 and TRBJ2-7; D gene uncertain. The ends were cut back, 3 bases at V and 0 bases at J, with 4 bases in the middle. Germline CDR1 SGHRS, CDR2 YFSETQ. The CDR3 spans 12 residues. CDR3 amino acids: CASSSPSYEQYF. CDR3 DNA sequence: TGCGCCAGCAGCTCGCCCTCCTACGAGCAGTACTTC.

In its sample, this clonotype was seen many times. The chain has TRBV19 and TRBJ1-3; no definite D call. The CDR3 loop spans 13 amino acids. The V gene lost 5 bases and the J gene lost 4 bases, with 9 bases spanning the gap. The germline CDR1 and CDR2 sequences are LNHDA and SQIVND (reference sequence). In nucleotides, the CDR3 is TGTGCCAGTAGTGTCGGACGGGGAAACACCATATATTTT. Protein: CASSVGRGNTIYF.